This TCR beta chain was profiled in a study of response to subunit inactivated influenza vaccine. On this clonotype itself: The antigen remains unidentified.

The CDR3 is 14 amino acids. The germline V and J ends were trimmed by 3 bases and 7 bases, with 18 bases remaining between them. Germline V gene data show CDR1 as DFQATT and CDR2 as SNEGSKA (reference sequence). Overall study results and limits: The authors suggested that few new T cells are recruited per seasonal influenza vaccination.

TCRdb re-analysed the RT-PCR reads in MiXCR, keeping a single row per CDR3 protein. The sample includes 590,000 or so distinct CDR3 sequences, about 15% seen only once; the top ten take around 7.6%. Sequenced material: PBMCs from blood, taken roughly 2 weeks before vaccination. V is TRBV20-1 and J is TRBJ2-5; the D gene could be TRBD1 or TRBD2 (6 bases each). The source is a man in his fifties or sixties who received an inactivated influenza vaccine. The CDR3 here is CSARPGQGLLTQYF. The CDR3 nucleotides read TGCAGTGCTAGGCCGGGACAAGGACTATTGACCCAGTACTTC.